This T cell receptor (beta chain) was captured in a study of cytomegalovirus exposure and HLA in healthy donors. Primers included in the PCR were 60 Vbeta and 13 Jbeta primers. The data were produced by immunoSEQ multiplex PCR, yet TCRdb's version contains in-frame clones alone and is incomplete. The sample records about 210,000 clones, 75% to 85% being singletons. From germline, CDR1 is SNHLY and CDR2 FYNNEI. V was pared by 6 bases and J by 3 bases, with 8 bases between. The CDR3 has 13 amino acids. Findings and limits, study-wide: Association with HLA alleles at 0.05 false discovery rate was found for roughly 17,000 TCR beta sequences in a later analysis.

In this sample, this clone turned up a few times. Its specificity is not known. Likely unrecorded immune exposures existed in these nominally healthy donors. The rearrangement links TRBV2 to TRBJ2-2; D may be TRBD1 (5 bases). The source is a woman in her 30s in good health and CMV-seropositive. Sequences were obtained from PBMCs. CDR3 coding DNA: TGTGCCAGCAGAGCACAGGACACCGGGGAGCTGTTTTTT. It is translated as CASRAQDTGELFF. The full variable domain, with the rest looked up from reference TRBV2 and TRBJ2-2, is EPEVTQTPSHQVTQMGQEVILRCVPISNHLYFYWYRQILGQKVEFLVSFYNNEISEKSEIFDDQFSVERPDGSNFTLKIRSTKLEDSAMYFCASRAQDTGELFFGEGSRLTVL.